Listed below are T cell receptor beta chains from one sample, sequenced in a study of neurological immune-mediated disorders. TCRdb called the 5' RACE reads again in MiXCR, with one record for every CDR3 protein. Of approximately 74,000 distinct CDR3 sequences in the sample, 4% to 6% were seen once. The sample consisted of PBMCs. The receptor set was obtained from a man aged 18-30 years with multiple sclerosis. Each CDR3 is given with its conserved first and last residue. The order of the fields is clone size, V gene, J gene, D gene, CDR3 length, CDR3 protein, CDR3 DNA. The D gene is left open where the match is weak. Expanded clones are given a class, and other clones once, few, many or no size at all.

many,TRBV5-1,TRBJ1-1,NA,13,CASSLGGDTEAFF,TGCGCCAGCAGCTTGGGAGGGGACACTGAAGCTTTCTTT
many,TRBV20-1,TRBJ1-5,TRBD1,17,CSARDRVTGSSNQPQHF,TGCAGTGCTAGAGATCGGGTGACAGGGAGTAGCAATCAGCCCCAGCATTTT
NA,TRBV20-1,TRBJ1-5,TRBD1,15,CSAWRRDRDNQPQHF,TGCAGTGCTTGGAGGCGGGACAGGGATAATCAGCCCCAGCATTTT
many,TRBV20-1,TRBJ1-1,NA,14,CSARGGDLGAEAFF,TGCAGTGCTAGAGGTGGGGACTTGGGGGCAGAAGCTTTCTTT
many,TRBV7-9,TRBJ2-3,NA,14,CASSPPTSTDTQYF,TGTGCCAGCAGCCCCCCGACTAGCACAGATACGCAGTATTTT
many,TRBV20-1,TRBJ2-7,NA,13,CSATTDSSYEQYF,TGCAGTGCAACTACTGACAGCTCCTACGAGCAGTACTTC
many,TRBV11-2,TRBJ2-1,TRBD2,16,CASSLIAGGPNNEQFF,TGTGCCAGCAGCTTAATAGCGGGGGGGCCAAACAATGAGCAGTTCTTC
many,TRBV29-1,TRBJ2-1,NA,12,CSVVLANNEQFF,TGCAGCGTTGTTCTGGCGAACAATGAGCAGTTCTTC
many,TRBV10-3,TRBJ1-5,TRBD1,16,CAISSQGATPNQPQHF,TGTGCCATCAGTTCACAGGGGGCGACGCCAAATCAGCCCCAGCATTTT
many,TRBV10-3,TRBJ2-3,NA,13,CAARTGSTDTQYF,TGTGCCGCGCGTACAGGGAGTACGGATACGCAGTATTTT
many,TRBV5-1,TRBJ2-1,NA,13,CASSLVPGNEQFF,TGCGCCAGCAGCTTGGTACCTGGAAATGAGCAGTTCTTC
many,TRBV11-3,TRBJ2-3,TRBD2,15,CASSSSGSSVDTQYF,TGTGCCAGCAGCTCTAGCGGGAGCAGCGTAGATACGCAGTATTTT
many,TRBV7-2,TRBJ2-7,NA,13,CASSAGQYYEQYF,TGTGCCAGCAGCGCGGGACAGTACTACGAGCAGTACTTC
few,TRBV11-2,TRBJ2-1,NA,11,CASRLAREQFF,TGTGCCAGCAGATTAGCCCGGGAGCAGTTCTTC
many,TRBV7-3,TRBJ2-1,NA,18,CASSPRPMLASSYNEQFF,TGTGCCAGCAGCCCAAGACCAATGCTAGCGAGCTCCTACAATGAGCAGTTCTTC
many,TRBV29-1,TRBJ2-1,NA,14,CSVGRGGPYNEQFF,TGCAGCGTTGGAAGGGGGGGACCCTACAATGAGCAGTTCTTC
many,TRBV4-1,TRBJ2-2,TRBD1,18,CASSPSWQGALMAGELFF,TGCGCCAGCAGCCCCTCTTGGCAGGGGGCTTTAATGGCCGGGGAGCTGTTTTTT
many,TRBV19,TRBJ2-5,NA,15,CASRGDRAGGETQYF,TGTGCCAGTAGGGGTGACAGAGCAGGCGGTGAGACCCAGTACTTC
many,TRBV5-6,TRBJ1-1,NA,16,CASSRTGRWGYTEAFF,TGTGCCAGCAGCCGGACGGGACGGTGGGGGTACACTGAAGCTTTCTTT
many,TRBV20-1,TRBJ1-1,NA,11,CSARLNTEAFF,TGCAGTGCTAGGTTGAACACTGAAGCTTTCTTT
many,TRBV20-1,TRBJ2-7,NA,15,CSADVGATGSYEQYF,TGCAGTGCCGATGTGGGGGCCACTGGATCCTACGAGCAGTACTTC
many,TRBV29-1,TRBJ1-1,NA,12,CSAHPIITEAFF,TGCAGCGCCCACCCGATTATCACTGAAGCTTTCTTT
many,TRBV4-3,TRBJ1-2,NA,14,CASSQDVGGNGYTF,TGCGCCAGCAGCCAAGATGTCGGGGGTAATGGCTACACCTTC
many,TRBV28,TRBJ2-5,TRBD1,17,CASSPGQGAHVGETQYF,TGTGCCAGCAGTCCGGGACAGGGGGCGCATGTAGGAGAGACCCAGTACTTC
few,TRBV11-2,TRBJ2-7,NA,11,CASRALYEQYF,TGTGCCAGCAGAGCCCTTTACGAGCAGTACTTC
many,TRBV20-1,TRBJ2-1,TRBD2,13,CSAGLVGYNEQFF,TGCAGTGCTGGACTAGTGGGTTACAATGAGCAGTTCTTC
many,TRBV24-1,TRBJ2-1,NA,15,CATSDVVSGPAEQFF,TGTGCCACCAGTGATGTCGTATCCGGGCCAGCGGAGCAGTTCTTC
many,TRBV20-1,TRBJ1-1,NA,14,CSAPIRGGNTEAFF,TGCAGTGCCCCCATCCGGGGAGGGAACACTGAAGCTTTCTTT
many,TRBV20-1,TRBJ1-4,NA,12,CSARGADEKLFF,TGCAGTGCTAGGGGGGCGGATGAAAAACTGTTTTTT
many,TRBV9,TRBJ1-2,NA,15,CASSVVGRGKDGYTF,TGTGCCAGCAGCGTAGTAGGCAGGGGAAAGGATGGCTACACCTTC
NA,TRBV5-1,TRBJ1-1,NA,14,CASSPDSDYTEAFF,TGCGCCAGCAGCCCAGACAGCGACTACACTGAAGCTTTCTTT
many,TRBV5-1,TRBJ2-3,NA,15,CASSLASRGPDTQYF,TGCGCCAGCAGCTTGGCTAGCCGAGGCCCAGATACGCAGTATTTT
many,TRBV4-2,TRBJ2-7,NA,13,CASSQGTLYEQYF,TGTGCCAGCAGCCAAGGGACCCTGTACGAGCAGTACTTC
many,TRBV20-1,TRBJ2-1,NA,14,CSARGTFFQDEQFF,TGCAGTGCTAGAGGCACTTTTTTTCAGGATGAGCAGTTCTTC
many,TRBV20-1,TRBJ2-2,NA,12,CSGTPNTGELFF,TGCAGTGGGACACCAAACACCGGGGAGCTGTTTTTT
many,TRBV19,TRBJ2-7,NA,11,CASSNDYEQYF,TGTGCCAGTAGTAACGACTACGAGCAGTACTTC
NA,TRBV5-1,TRBJ2-1,TRBD1,15,CASSTGTGTYNEQFF,TGCGCCAGCAGCACCGGGACAGGGACCTACAATGAGCAGTTCTTC
many,TRBV5-1,TRBJ2-1,TRBD2,14,CASRLAGTSGEQFF,TGCGCCAGCCGGCTAGCGGGAACGTCAGGTGAGCAGTTCTTC
NA,TRBV30,TRBJ2-1,NA,12,CAWSAIRHEQFF,TGTGCCTGGAGTGCCATTCGTCACGAGCAGTTCTTC
many,TRBV7-7,TRBJ2-2,TRBD2,15,CASSPSGRGTGELFF,TGTGCTAGCAGCCCTAGCGGGAGAGGCACCGGGGAGCTGTTTTTT